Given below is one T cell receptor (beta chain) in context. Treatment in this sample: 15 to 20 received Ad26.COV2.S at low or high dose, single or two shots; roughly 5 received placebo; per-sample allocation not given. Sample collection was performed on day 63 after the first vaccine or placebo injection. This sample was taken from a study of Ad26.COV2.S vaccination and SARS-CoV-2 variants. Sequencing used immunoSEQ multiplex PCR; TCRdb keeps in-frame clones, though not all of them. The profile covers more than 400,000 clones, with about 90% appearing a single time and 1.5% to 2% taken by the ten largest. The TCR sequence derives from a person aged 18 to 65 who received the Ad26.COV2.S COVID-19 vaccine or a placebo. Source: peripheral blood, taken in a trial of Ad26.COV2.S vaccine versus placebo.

The CDR3 DNA reads as TGTGCCAGCAGCTTCGATCTCGGGGGGCGGGACACCGGGGAGCTGTTTTTT. Translating it yields CASSFDLGGRDTGELFF. The chain uses TRBV5-6 and TRBJ2-2; D is perhaps TRBD2 (7 bases). The CDR3 contains 17 residues. CDR1 is SGHDT and CDR2 is YYEEEE in the germline V gene. Between the trimmed V and J ends, which lost 2 bases and 3 bases, there was a span of 17 bases. The whole variable domain, remainder taken from reference TRBV5-6 and TRBJ2-2, is DAGVTQSPTHLIKTRGQQVTLRCSPKSGHDTVSWYQQALGQGPQFIFQYYEEEERQRGNFPDRFSGHQFPNYSSELNVNALLLGDSALYLCASSFDLGGRDTGELFFGEGSRLTVL.